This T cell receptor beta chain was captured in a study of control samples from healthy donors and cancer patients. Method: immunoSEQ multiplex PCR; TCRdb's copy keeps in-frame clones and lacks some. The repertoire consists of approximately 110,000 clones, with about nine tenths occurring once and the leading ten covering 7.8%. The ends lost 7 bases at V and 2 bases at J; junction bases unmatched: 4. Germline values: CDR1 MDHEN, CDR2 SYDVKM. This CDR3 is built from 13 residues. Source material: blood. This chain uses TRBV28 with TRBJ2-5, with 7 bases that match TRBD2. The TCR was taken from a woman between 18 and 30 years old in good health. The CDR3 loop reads CASTPSGQETQYF. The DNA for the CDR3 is TGTGCCAGCACCCCTAGCGGACAAGAGACCCAGTACTTC.